The following is a T cell receptor (beta chain) sequence with its context. Its antigen is undetermined. Through a sample-barcoded 5' primer and a J-beta primer mix, a second PCR was run for about 6 to 11 cycles. TCRdb redid the calling of the 5' RACE reads with MiXCR, one entry per CDR3 protein. Altogether some 1.4 million distinct CDR3 sequences are present, about 40% being singletons, with the ten largest covering 7.9%. This record comes from a study of blood T cells in healthy people across ages. The overall study: Using template switching, researchers captured about one barcoded beta molecule for each two T cells. The study, taken as a whole, reports: Among long-lived donors, naive CD4+ cells were more numerous and diversity higher than in aged donors.

The CDR3 spans 14 residues. The V gene end was trimmed by 0 bases and the J gene end by 4 bases; junction bases not matched to a gene: 3. CDR1 and CDR2 from the germline V gene are DFQATT and SNEGSKA (reference sequence). This receptor was taken from a woman aged 18-29 years in good health. The sequencing sample was made of blood. This chain uses TRBV20-1 with TRBJ2-1, with TRBD2 identical over 7 bases. The CDR3 protein is CSARDLADYNEQFF. CDR3 coding DNA: TGCAGTGCTAGAGACCTAGCGGATTACAATGAGCAGTTCTTC.